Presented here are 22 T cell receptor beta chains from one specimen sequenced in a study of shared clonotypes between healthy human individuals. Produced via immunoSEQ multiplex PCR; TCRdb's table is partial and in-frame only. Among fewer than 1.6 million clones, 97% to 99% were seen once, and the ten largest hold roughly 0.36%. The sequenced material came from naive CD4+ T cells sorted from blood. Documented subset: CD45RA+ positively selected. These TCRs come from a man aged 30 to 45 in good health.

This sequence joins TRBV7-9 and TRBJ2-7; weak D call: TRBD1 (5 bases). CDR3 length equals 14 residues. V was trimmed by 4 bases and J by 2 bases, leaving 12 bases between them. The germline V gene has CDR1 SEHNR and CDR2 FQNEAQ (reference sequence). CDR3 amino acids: CASSWTTEPYEQYF. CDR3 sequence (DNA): TGTGCCAGCAGCTGGACGACAGAGCCCTACGAGCAGTACTTC.

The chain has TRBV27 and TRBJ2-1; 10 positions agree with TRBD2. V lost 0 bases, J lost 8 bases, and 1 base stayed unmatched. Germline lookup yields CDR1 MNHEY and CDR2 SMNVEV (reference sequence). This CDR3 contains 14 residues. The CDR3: CASSLSLAGDEQFF. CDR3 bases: TGTGCCAGCAGTTTATCCCTAGCGGGAGATGAGCAGTTCTTC.

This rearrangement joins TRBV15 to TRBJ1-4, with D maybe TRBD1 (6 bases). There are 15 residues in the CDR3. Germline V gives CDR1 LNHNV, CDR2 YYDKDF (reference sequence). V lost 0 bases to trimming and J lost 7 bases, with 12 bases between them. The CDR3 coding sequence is TGTGCCACCAGCAGAGACCCCGGGACATTTGAAAAACTGTTTTTT. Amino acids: CATSRDPGTFEKLFF.

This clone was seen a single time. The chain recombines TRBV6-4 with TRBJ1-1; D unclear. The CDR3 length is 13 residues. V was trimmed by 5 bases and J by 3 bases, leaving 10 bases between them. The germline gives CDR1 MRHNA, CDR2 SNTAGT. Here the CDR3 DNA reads TGTGCCAGCAGTCTCGGAAGGGACACTGAAGCTTTCTTT. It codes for CASSLGRDTEAFF.

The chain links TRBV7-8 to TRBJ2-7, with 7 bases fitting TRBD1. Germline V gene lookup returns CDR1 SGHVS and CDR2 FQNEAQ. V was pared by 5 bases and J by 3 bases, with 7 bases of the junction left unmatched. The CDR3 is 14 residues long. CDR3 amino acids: CASSQPGQNYEQYF. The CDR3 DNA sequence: TGTGCCAGCAGCCAACCGGGACAGAACTACGAGCAGTACTTC.

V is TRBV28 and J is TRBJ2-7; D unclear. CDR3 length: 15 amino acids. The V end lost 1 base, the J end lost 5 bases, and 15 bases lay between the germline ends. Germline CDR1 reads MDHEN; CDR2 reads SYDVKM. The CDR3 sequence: CASSLSVPTGHEQYF. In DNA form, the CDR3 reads TGTGCCAGCAGTTTATCGGTCCCTACTGGGCACGAGCAGTACTTC.

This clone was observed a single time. In DNA form, the CDR3 reads TGTGCCAGCAGCTTAGGAGGAGCGGGTCAATCTTCTGCGCAGTACTTC. Translated, it gives CASSLGGAGQSSAQYF. This chain joins TRBV7-2 and TRBJ2-7; possibly TRBD2 for D (6 bases). V was trimmed by 1 base and J by 9 bases, leaving 22 bases between them. This CDR3 spans 16 amino acids. The germline V gene encodes CDR1 SGHTA and CDR2 FQGNSA.

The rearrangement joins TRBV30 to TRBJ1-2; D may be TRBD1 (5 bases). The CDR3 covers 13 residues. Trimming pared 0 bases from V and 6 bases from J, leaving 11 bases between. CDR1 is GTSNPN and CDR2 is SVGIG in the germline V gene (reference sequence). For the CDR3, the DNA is TGTGCCTGGAGTGTACGATTCAGGGATGGCTACACCTTC. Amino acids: CAWSVRFRDGYTF.

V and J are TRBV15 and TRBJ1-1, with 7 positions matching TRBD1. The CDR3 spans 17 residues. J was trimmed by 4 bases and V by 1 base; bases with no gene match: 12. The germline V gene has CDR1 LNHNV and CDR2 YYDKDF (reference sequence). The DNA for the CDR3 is TGTGCCACCAGCAGAGTAATGACTGCAGGGGGAGGCACTGAAGCTTTCTTT. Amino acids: CATSRVMTAGGGTEAFF.

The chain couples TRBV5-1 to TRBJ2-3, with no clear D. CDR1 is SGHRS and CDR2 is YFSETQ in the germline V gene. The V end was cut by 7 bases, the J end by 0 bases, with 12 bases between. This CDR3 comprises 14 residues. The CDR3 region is CASSPRPSTDTQYF. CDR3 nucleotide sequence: TGCGCCAGCTCTCCACGCCCAAGCACAGATACGCAGTATTTT.

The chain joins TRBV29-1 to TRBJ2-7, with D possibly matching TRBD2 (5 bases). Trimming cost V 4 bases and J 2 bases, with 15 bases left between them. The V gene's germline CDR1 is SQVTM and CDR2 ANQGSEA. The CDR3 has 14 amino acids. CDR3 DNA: TGCAGCGTTGGGTTTAGGAAGGGAGCCTACGAGCAGTACTTC. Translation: CSVGFRKGAYEQYF.

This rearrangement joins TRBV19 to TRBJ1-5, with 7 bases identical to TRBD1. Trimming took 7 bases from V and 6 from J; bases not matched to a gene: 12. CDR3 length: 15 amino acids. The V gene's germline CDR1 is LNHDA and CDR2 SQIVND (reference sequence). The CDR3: CASIKDRYRSQPQHF. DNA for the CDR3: TGTGCCAGTATCAAGGACAGGTATCGGAGTCAGCCCCAGCATTTT.

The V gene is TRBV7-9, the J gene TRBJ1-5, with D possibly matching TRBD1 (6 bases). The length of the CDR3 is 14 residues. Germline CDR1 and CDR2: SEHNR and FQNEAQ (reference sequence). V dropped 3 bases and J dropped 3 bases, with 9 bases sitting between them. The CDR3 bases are TGTGCCAGCAGCTTGGACAGCCCCAATCAGCCCCAGCATTTT. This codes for CASSLDSPNQPQHF.

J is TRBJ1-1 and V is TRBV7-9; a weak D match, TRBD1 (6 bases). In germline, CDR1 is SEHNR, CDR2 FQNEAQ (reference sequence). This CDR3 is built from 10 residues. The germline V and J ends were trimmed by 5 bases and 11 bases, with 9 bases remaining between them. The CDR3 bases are TGTGCCAGCAGCCAGGGGACGGCTTTCTTT. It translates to CASSQGTAFF.

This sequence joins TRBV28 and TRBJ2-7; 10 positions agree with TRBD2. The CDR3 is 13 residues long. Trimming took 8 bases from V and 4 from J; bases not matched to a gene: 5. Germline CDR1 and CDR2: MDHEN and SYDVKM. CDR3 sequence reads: CASQTGLAYEQYF. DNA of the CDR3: TGTGCCAGCCAGACGGGACTAGCGTACGAGCAGTACTTC.

The CDR3 region is CASRGSNYGYTF. In nucleotides, the CDR3 is TGTGCCAGCAGAGGGAGTAACTATGGCTACACCTTC. The chain combines TRBV25-1 with TRBJ1-2, with no clear D. Trimming stripped 6 bases from V and 1 base from J, with 6 bases between. CDR1 and CDR2 (germline): MGHDK, SYGVNS. This CDR3 is 12 amino acids long.

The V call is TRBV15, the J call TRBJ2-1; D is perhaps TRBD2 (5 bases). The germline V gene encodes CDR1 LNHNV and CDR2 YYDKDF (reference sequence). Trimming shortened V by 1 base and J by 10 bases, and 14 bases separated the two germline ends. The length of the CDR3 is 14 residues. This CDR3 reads CATSRGAAWLEQFF. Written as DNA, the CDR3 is TGTGCCACCAGCAGAGGAGCGGCGTGGCTCGAGCAGTTCTTC.

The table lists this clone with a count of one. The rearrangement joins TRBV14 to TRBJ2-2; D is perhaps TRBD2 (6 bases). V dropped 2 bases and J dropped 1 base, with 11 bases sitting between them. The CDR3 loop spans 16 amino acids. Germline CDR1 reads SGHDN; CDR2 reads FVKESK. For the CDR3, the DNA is TGTGCCAGCAGCCAAAGGAGGGGACTGAACACCGGGGAGCTGTTTTTT. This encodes CASSQRRGLNTGELFF.

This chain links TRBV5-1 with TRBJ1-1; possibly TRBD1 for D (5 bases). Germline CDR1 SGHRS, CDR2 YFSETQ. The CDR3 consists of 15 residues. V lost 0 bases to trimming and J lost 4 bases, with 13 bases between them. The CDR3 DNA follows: TGCGCCAGCAGCTTGGAGGGGATGGGGGTCACTGAAGCTTTCTTT. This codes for CASSLEGMGVTEAFF.

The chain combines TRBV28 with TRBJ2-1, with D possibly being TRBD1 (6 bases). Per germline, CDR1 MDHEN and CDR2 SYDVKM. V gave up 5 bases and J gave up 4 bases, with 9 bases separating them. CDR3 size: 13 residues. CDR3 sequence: CASSRDTYNEQFF. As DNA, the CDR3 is TGTGCCAGCAGTCGGGACACATACAATGAGCAGTTCTTC.

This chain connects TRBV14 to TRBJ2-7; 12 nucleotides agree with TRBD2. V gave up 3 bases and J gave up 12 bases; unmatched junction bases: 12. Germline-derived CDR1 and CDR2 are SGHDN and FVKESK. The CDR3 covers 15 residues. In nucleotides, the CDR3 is TGTGCCAGCAGCCAGACTAGCGGGAGTACACTGCACGCGTACTTC. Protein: CASSQTSGSTLHAYF.

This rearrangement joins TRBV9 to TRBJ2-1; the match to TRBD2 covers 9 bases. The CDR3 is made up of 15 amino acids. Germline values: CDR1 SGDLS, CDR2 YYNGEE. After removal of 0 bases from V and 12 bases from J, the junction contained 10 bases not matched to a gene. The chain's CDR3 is CASSVVGGSGGLQFF. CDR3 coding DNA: TGTGCCAGCAGCGTAGTGGGTGGTAGCGGGGGTTTGCAGTTCTTC.